Included here is one T cell receptor beta chain sequence, with context. Antigen unknown. A read error may produce the germline difference seen at one junction end. This specimen belongs to a study of cytomegalovirus exposure and HLA in healthy donors. Study conclusions and caveats: The majority of CMV-associated TCR beta chains were reported as apparently HLA-restricted in a later analysis. Earlier analysis found most TCR beta V segments productive about 87% or about 30% of the time.

PCR employed 60 Vbeta and 13 Jbeta primers. Clones were sequenced by immunoSEQ multiplex PCR, and TCRdb holds only the in-frame ones, with some missing. In the table there are fewer than 40,000 clones, roughly 90% of which are singletons. Germline assignment: CDR1 SEHNR and CDR2 FQNEAQ (reference sequence). CDR3 length: 18 amino acids. This sequence was found in a woman between 35 and 50 years old in good health and CMV-seropositive. The chain has TRBV7-9 and TRBJ2-3; TRBD1 aligns across 8 bases. Sequenced sample: PBMCs. This chain's CDR3 is CSSSQYRQGRNHTDTQYF. The CDR3 coding sequence is TGTTCCAGCAGCCAGTACCGACAGGGGCGAAACCACACAGATACGCAGTATTTT.